This T cell receptor beta chain stems from a study of Graves' ophthalmopathy and Graves' hyperthyroidism. Study-wide results and caveats: Blood also held most thyroid clonotypes expanded above 0.001 frequency.

For repertoire sequencing, the TCR beta CDR3 regions were amplified from RNA transcripts. The library came from an HTBI-primed first-round RT-PCR and a second-round multiplex PCR. TCRdb passed the multiplex PCR reads through MiXCR, listing each CDR3 protein once. The sample carries about 660,000 distinct CDR3 sequences, over 40% recorded once. This clonotype was observed a handful of times. The target antigen is unknown. The V and J ends lost 0 bases and 3 bases respectively, with 9 bases between them. This CDR3 has 14 residues. Germline V gene lookup returns CDR1 MNHEY and CDR2 SVGAGI. Sequenced sample: peripheral blood. The chain joins TRBV6-5 to TRBJ2-7; the D is unclear. This receptor was identified in an adult man with Graves' ophthalmopathy. This CDR3 reads CASSYSGRDYEQYF. The CDR3 DNA follows: TGTGCCAGCAGTTACTCCGGGCGCGACTACGAGCAGTACTTC.